Listed here are 10 T cell receptor beta chains from one sample, sequenced in a study of T-cell reconstitution after alpha-beta-depleted transplantation in children. A library of TCRbeta sequences, prepared with unique molecular identifiers, was generated. TCRdb redid the calling of the PCR reads with MiXCR, one entry per CDR3 protein. The table includes fewer than 750,000 distinct CDR3 sequences, approximately 22% detected once. The sequenced sample was PBMCs, mostly from graft donor cells, obtained 360 days after TCRalphabeta/CD19-depleted stem cell transplant. The receptors derive from a boy under two years old who had a stem cell transplant for acute myeloid leukemia, so the T cells may come from the graft donor.

This clonotype was counted many times. The gene calls are TRBV12-3 or TRBV12-4 and TRBJ2-7; 8 positions match TRBD1. The trim removed 5 bases at V and 1 base at J, leaving 4 bases unmatched. CDR3 length equals 14 residues. This CDR3 is CASSTRTGSYEQYF. CDR3 bases: TGTGCCAGCAGTACAAGGACAGGGTCCTACGAGCAGTACTTC.

This clonotype has ten or more counts. The J gene is TRBJ1-1, the V gene TRBV12-3 or TRBV12-4; no clear D gene. The CDR3 contains 13 residues. V lost 7 bases and J 4 bases, leaving 13 bases between the germline ends. The CDR3 protein is CASTTRRATEAFF. CDR3 sequence (DNA): TGTGCCAGCACCACTAGAAGGGCCACTGAAGCTTTCTTT.

The chain employs TRBV4-3 and TRBJ2-5; D may be TRBD1 (6 bases). V was shortened by 0 bases and J by 7 bases, with 12 bases between the two germline ends. Germline V gives CDR1 LGHNA, CDR2 YSLEER. CDR3 length: 14 residues. CDR3 amino acids: CASSQEQGLGTQYF. CDR3 in DNA: TGCGCCAGCAGCCAAGAGCAGGGGTTGGGGACCCAGTACTTC.

This clonotype was counted only a few times. The V gene is TRBV12-3 or TRBV12-4, the J gene TRBJ2-5; unclear D gene. This CDR3 is 12 amino acids long. Trimming took off 6 bases at V and 4 bases at J, with 9 bases between the two ends. CDR3 in amino acids: CASRGFRETQYF. The CDR3 DNA reads TGTGCCAGCAGAGGTTTCCGAGAGACCCAGTACTTC.

The chain has TRBV7-9 and TRBJ1-2; weak D call: TRBD1 (6 bases). CDR1 is SEHNR, CDR2 FQNEAQ, per germline (reference sequence). V was clipped by 1 base and J by 7 bases, with 10 bases between them. The CDR3 covers 13 residues. Here the CDR3 DNA reads TGTGCCAGCAGCTTAGAGGCAGGGGCTGGCTACACCTTC. This gives the protein CASSLEAGAGYTF.

The sample holds a few counts of this clonotype. The chain uses TRBV12-3 or TRBV12-4 and TRBJ2-2, with TRBD2 as a possible D gene (5 bases). There are 13 residues in the CDR3. The germline V and J ends were trimmed by 6 bases and 8 bases, with 13 bases remaining between them. The CDR3 DNA sequence: TGTGCCAGCAGAGCCGGAGGTGGGGGGGAGCTGTTTTTT. Translating it yields CASRAGGGGELFF.

This clonotype showed up many times. The rearrangement joins TRBV28 to TRBJ1-1; 8 bases line up with TRBD1. The J segment lost 1 base and the V segment lost 4 bases, leaving 5 bases of the junction unmatched. Per germline, CDR1 MDHEN and CDR2 SYDVKM. CDR3 length: 15 residues. The chain's CDR3 is CASSSGGGGNTEAFF. The CDR3 nucleotides read TGTGCCAGCAGTTCAGGGGGCGGAGGGAACACTGAAGCTTTCTTT.

In its sample, this clonotype was seen a few times. The chain joins TRBV27 to TRBJ2-1; D may correspond to TRBD1 or TRBD2 (5 bases each). The ends were cut back, 3 bases at V and 3 bases at J, with 12 bases in the middle. CDR1 is MNHEY and CDR2 is SMNVEV in the germline V gene (reference sequence). This CDR3 contains 15 residues. As DNA, the CDR3 is TGTGCCAGCAGTTTTAGGGACGGGGTCTACAATGAGCAGTTCTTC. It translates to CASSFRDGVYNEQFF.

This clonotype was seen more than once but under ten times. The rearrangement links TRBV12-3 or TRBV12-4 to TRBJ1-5; a weak D match, TRBD1 (6 bases). There are 17 residues in the CDR3. Trimming shortened V by 6 bases and J by 2 bases, and 20 bases separated the two germline ends. CDR3 DNA sequence: TGTGCCAGCAGCCCTATAGGACAGTTTAATGGCAATCAGCCCCAGCATTTT. Translating it yields CASSPIGQFNGNQPQHF.

This clonotype was found a few times. The gene calls are TRBV27 and TRBJ2-7; D remains ambiguous. The V gene lost 2 bases and the J gene lost 7 bases, with 21 bases spanning the gap. From germline, CDR1 is MNHEY and CDR2 SMNVEV (reference sequence). The CDR3 is made up of 16 amino acids. CDR3 sequence reads: CASSLRGGEQLQEQYF. The CDR3 DNA is TGTGCCAGCAGTTTACGAGGCGGAGAACAACTTCAGGAGCAGTACTTC.